This T cell receptor (beta chain) was sequenced during a study of T cell repertoires in cytomegalovirus infection. This clonotype appeared a few times. This CDR3 contains 13 residues. The germline CDR1 and CDR2 sequences are MGHDK and SYGVNS. Unmatched junction bases numbered 8, after V lost 6 bases and J lost 9 bases. TCRdb fed the reads into MiXCR, producing one record per CDR3 protein. The data contain under 800,000 distinct CDR3 sequences, 24% of them singletons. The sample was CD8+ T cells from PBMCs. The origin of this receptor is a human donor in good health (CMV status not recorded). Some clones in this sample may be carry-over from other donors' samples. This rearrangement joins TRBV25-1 to TRBJ2-1, with 7 nucleotides matching TRBD1. CDR3 coding DNA: TGTGCCAGCAGGACAGGGTCAAGCGGTGAGCAGTTCTTC. This sequence encodes CASRTGSSGEQFF.